This T cell receptor (beta chain) was sequenced during a study of T cells after yellow fever vaccination. At the level of the study: Preparation used SMART-Seq v4 Ultra Low Input for the low-cell-number fractions.

Germline values: CDR1 SGHTA, CDR2 FQGNSA. The CDR3 extends over 14 amino acids. With 4 bases clipped from V and 4 bases from J, the junction kept 5 bases outside the gene matches. This clonotype occurred many times. For TCR, cDNA came from 5'RACE template switching, which added a universal primer site and UMIs. One entry per CDR3 protein results from TCRdb running MiXCR on the 5' RACE reads. The sample lists 140,000 to 150,000 distinct CDR3 sequences, just over 6.5% occurring once. The TCR originated in a man younger than 40 who received the YFV17D yellow fever vaccine. Material: CD4+ T cells sorted from PBMCs, obtained 10 days after the yellow fever booster vaccination. The chain recombines TRBV7-2 with TRBJ2-7; 9 bases map to TRBD1. The CDR3 protein is CASSSTGGGYEQYF. The CDR3 DNA follows: TGTGCCAGCAGCTCCACAGGGGGCGGGTACGAGCAGTACTTC. Full variable domain (rest looked up from reference TRBV7-2 and TRBJ2-7): GAGVSQSPSNKVTEKGKDVELRCDPISGHTALYWYRQSLGQGLEFLIYFQGNSAPDKSGLPSDRFSAERTGGSVSTLTIQRTQQEDSAVYLCASSSTGGGYEQYFGPGTRLTVT.